This T cell receptor beta chain was recorded in a study of blood T cell repertoires in COVID-19. Study summary: Acute and convalescent COVID-19 samples came from the United States, Italy and Spain. From T cells, B-cell-depleted T cells, or PBMCs came the material, which was cDNA or gDNA.

Study processing details: Researchers report that nucleated cell counts were estimated from reference gene primer amplification. Assay: immunoSEQ multiplex PCR; the TCRdb copy retains only in-frame clones and omits some. V and J calls and clone size come straight from that table; D and trimming were deduced from the DNA. The sample comprises about 360,000 clones, 81% of which are singletons, and roughly 1.2% rests with the top ten. The V and J ends lost 3 bases and 6 bases, in that order; junction bases with no gene match: 1. CDR3 size: 12 residues. Germline lookup yields CDR1 WNHNN and CDR2 SYGVQD (reference sequence).

The sample comprised peripheral blood. This chain connects TRBV10-1 to TRBJ1-1, with 7 bases fitting TRBD1. This clonotype was obtained from a human donor with acute or convalescent COVID-19. The donor label of this sample is uncertain. The CDR3 here is CASSEGGPEAFF. The CDR3 DNA follows: TGCGCCAGCAGTGAAGGGGGCCCTGAAGCTTTCTTT.